The present TCR beta chain was sequenced within a study of human T cells and chemical hapten exposure. The CDR3 length is 12 residues. The germline gives CDR1 SQVTM, CDR2 ANQGSEA. Each CDR3 protein is one row after TCRdb ran MiXCR on the RACE reads. The sample comprises about 100,000 distinct CDR3 sequences, roughly an eighth of which are singletons, and approximately 3.4% rests with the top ten. Specified time point: patch test 2, 6 weeks after DPC sensitization. Noted treatment: therapeutic diphenylcyclopropenone sensitization with weekly scalp DPC. This receptor was identified in a woman aged 40 to 50 with alopecia areata. Some clones in this sample may be carry-over from other donors' samples. The chain has TRBV29-1 and TRBJ1-2; D gene unclear. The sequenced sample was whole blood, obtained in connection with sensitization to the hapten diphenylcyclopropenone (DPC). DNA of the CDR3: TGCAGTGCTTCGGCGGTGAACTATGGCTACACCTTC. As protein: CSASAVNYGYTF.